This TCR beta chain is from a study of blood T cell repertoires in COVID-19. Study as a whole: The United States, Italy and Spain supplied acute and convalescent COVID-19 samples. Sources were T cells, B-cell-depleted T cells, or PBMCs; the material itself was cDNA or gDNA.

Trimming removed 1 base from V and 6 bases from J, with 12 bases in between. The CDR3 loop spans 14 amino acids. Germline V lookup: CDR1 MDHEN, CDR2 SYDVKM. In the original analysis: By means of reference gene primer amplification, nucleated cell counts were estimated. Profiled with immunoSEQ multiplex PCR; TCRdb holds only in-frame clones, not every one. The DNA was the basis for D and trimming; V, J and clone size are from that table. The sample lists about 190,000 clones; 75% to 90% were seen once. Sample: peripheral blood. The TCR comes from a man aged 30-40 years with acute or convalescent COVID-19. This chain connects TRBV28 to TRBJ1-1; a weak D match, TRBD1 (6 bases). CDR3 sequence reads: CASSLSPDRAEAFF. The CDR3 DNA reads as TGTGCCAGCAGTTTATCCCCGGACAGAGCTGAAGCTTTCTTT. Full variable domain (missing parts from reference TRBV28 and TRBJ1-1): DVKVTQSSRYLVKRTGEKVFLECVQDMDHENMFWYRQDPGLGLRLIYFSYDVKMKEKGDIPEGYSVSREKKERFSLILESASTNQTSMYLCASSLSPDRAEAFFGQGTRLTVV.